Below are 31 T cell receptor beta chains sequenced from a single sample in a study of T cell repertoires in cytomegalovirus infection. Their recognized antigens are unknown. In TCRdb, the reads were re-called with MiXCR into one record per CDR3 protein. Among roughly 920,000 distinct CDR3 sequences listed, about 33% were seen once. Source: cultured CD8+ T cells from PBMCs, taken from culture after CMV antigen stimulation. Source of these receptors: a human donor in good health (CMV status not recorded). Some clones in this sample may be carry-over from other donors' samples.

V gene TRBV5-5 combines with J gene TRBJ2-3; D call uncertain. Germline values: CDR1 SGHKS, CDR2 YYEKEE (reference sequence). The V gene lost 5 bases and the J gene lost 2 bases, with 15 bases spanning the gap. The CDR3 is made up of 15 amino acids. This CDR3 is CASRMDAPTTDTQYF. CDR3 DNA: TGTGCCAGCAGAATGGATGCGCCTACCACAGATACGCAGTATTTT.

This chain joins TRBV29-1 and TRBJ1-3; unclear D gene. The CDR3 covers 16 residues. CDR1 SQVTM and CDR2 ANQGSEA come from the germline V gene. Deletions cut 6 bases from V and 7 bases from J, with 25 bases between. DNA of the CDR3: TGCAGCGTCCACCCCCCCGGAACTTTTATGGGTAACACCATATATTTT. It encodes CSVHPPGTFMGNTIYF.

This clonotype occurred a few times. The chain has TRBV27 and TRBJ2-5, with 10 bases fitting TRBD2. Germline loops: CDR1 MNHEY, CDR2 SMNVEV (reference sequence). This CDR3 region has 19 residues. Trimming took 0 bases from V and 5 from J; bases not matched to a gene: 15. For the CDR3, the DNA is TGTGCCAGCAGTTTATCCTCTAGCGGGGGTCGATCTCTGGGGGAGACCCAGTACTTC. Translation: CASSLSSSGGRSLGETQYF.

The chain uses TRBV10-1 and TRBJ2-1, with 8 nucleotides matching TRBD2. The CDR3 covers 17 residues. Germline CDR1 reads WNHNN; CDR2 reads SYGVQD (reference sequence). Trimming removed 8 bases from V and 3 bases from J; junction bases left unmatched: 15. The CDR3 region has the DNA TGCGCCAGCCACACCTCGCGGGTAGCGGGGATCTACAATGAGCAGTTCTTC. This translates into CASHTSRVAGIYNEQFF.

The V call is TRBV7-9, the J call TRBJ2-1; D may match TRBD1 or TRBD2 (5 bases each). Trimming cost V 1 base and J 4 bases, with 11 bases left between them. The length of the CDR3 is 15 residues. Looked up from germline, CDR1 is SEHNR and CDR2 is FQNEAQ (reference sequence). CDR3: CASSLGGVRYNEQFF. The CDR3 DNA reads as TGTGCCAGCAGCTTAGGAGGGGTGCGGTACAATGAGCAGTTCTTC.

The chain carries TRBV6-5 and TRBJ1-2, with D perhaps TRBD1 (6 bases). V gave up 2 bases and J gave up 5 bases, with 15 bases separating them. The length of the CDR3 is 15 residues. Germline CDR1 MNHEY, CDR2 SVGAGI. Written as DNA, the CDR3 is TGTGCCAGCAGTTACCGCCGGCAGGGGTGGTATGGCTACACCTTC. Residues: CASSYRRQGWYGYTF.

Comments on this clonotype: Relative to the germline gene, one junction end is altered; a read error may explain this. This chain connects TRBV28 to TRBJ2-1; D may match TRBD1 or TRBD2 (5 bases each). CDR3 length: 17 residues. The germline gives CDR1 MDHEN, CDR2 SYDVKM. The CDR3 is CTSSLPTAGTAYNELFF. CDR3 in DNA: TGTACCAGCAGTTTGCCTACGGCCGGGACGGCATACAATGAGCTGTTCTTC.

Only one count was recorded for this clonotype. V usage is TRBV29-1 and J usage is TRBJ1-2; possible D gene TRBD1, 6 bases. The V and J ends lost 6 bases and 4 bases respectively, with 18 bases between them. The CDR3 loop spans 14 amino acids. The germline V gene encodes CDR1 SQVTM and CDR2 ANQGSEA. CDR3 residues: CSVAGQTNRYGYTF. The CDR3 coding sequence is TGCAGCGTCGCCGGACAGACGAACCGCTATGGCTACACCTTC. The complete variable domain, with remaining parts taken from reference TRBV29-1 and TRBJ1-2, reads SAVISQKPSRDICQRGTSLTIQCQVDSQVTMMFWYRQQPGQSLTLIATANQGSEATYESGFVIDKFPISRPNLTFSTLTVSNMSPEDSSIYLCSVAGQTNRYGYTFGSGTRLTVV.

The V and J genes are TRBV12-3 or TRBV12-4 and TRBJ2-3; D call uncertain. The germline V and J ends were trimmed by 8 bases and 1 base, with 7 bases remaining between them. This CDR3 contains 12 residues. CDR3 region: CASCSGTDTQYF. In DNA, the CDR3 is TGTGCCAGCTGCTCAGGCACAGATACGCAGTATTTT.

The V and J genes are TRBV10-3 and TRBJ2-7, with 7 bases lining up with TRBD1. Germline CDR1 ENHRY, CDR2 SYGVKD. Losses at the gene ends were 10 bases for V and 2 bases for J; bases not matched to a gene: 2. This CDR3 has 11 amino acids. The CDR3: CATGTAYEQYF. DNA for the CDR3: TGTGCCACCGGGACAGCCTACGAGCAGTACTTC.

This chain connects TRBV7-9 to TRBJ1-2; a weak D match, TRBD1 (5 bases). Germline V gene lookup returns CDR1 SEHNR and CDR2 FQNEAQ (reference sequence). Trimming took off 1 base at V and 5 bases at J, with 8 bases between the two ends. There are 13 residues in the CDR3. The CDR3 region has the DNA TGTGCCAGCAGCTTAGGGGACTTTTATGGCTACACCTTC. This gives the protein CASSLGDFYGYTF.

The chain links TRBV7-9 to TRBJ2-7; 9 bases are a match to TRBD1. This CDR3 has 16 residues. CDR1 and CDR2 (germline): SEHNR, FQNEAQ (reference sequence). Trimming cost V 4 bases and J 6 bases; bases outside gene matches: 13. The CDR3 sequence: CASSSPSGTGSLEQYF. CDR3 bases: TGTGCCAGCAGCTCCCCGTCCGGGACAGGGTCACTCGAGCAGTACTTC.

The rearrangement links TRBV6-1 to TRBJ2-1, with TRBD2 matching 10 bases. Germline CDR1 reads MNHNS; CDR2 reads SASEGT. The length of the CDR3 is 15 residues. After removal of 6 bases from V and 3 bases from J, the junction contained 5 bases not matched to a gene. In DNA form, the CDR3 reads TGTGCCAGCAGCACAAAGCGGGGGGGCTACAATGAGCAGTTCTTC. Translated, it gives CASSTKRGGYNEQFF.

V usage is TRBV7-6 and J usage is TRBJ2-1, with no clear D. Between the trimmed V and J ends, which lost 1 base and 3 bases, there was a span of 10 bases. Germline V gene sequence: CDR1 SGHVS, CDR2 FNYEAQ. This CDR3 contains 15 residues. The CDR3 spells CASSLGVKGYNEQFF. The CDR3 DNA reads as TGTGCCAGCAGCTTAGGGGTGAAGGGCTACAATGAGCAGTTCTTC.

There are a few counts of this clonotype. The V gene is TRBV6-2 or TRBV6-3, the J gene TRBJ2-1; D is tentatively TRBD1 or TRBD2 (6 bases each). Trimming took off 2 bases at V and 8 bases at J, with 13 bases between the two ends. CDR1 and CDR2 (germline): MNHEY, SVGEGT. The CDR3 has 14 amino acids. The CDR3 loop is CASSYGGPGDEQFF. As DNA, the CDR3 is TGTGCCAGCAGTTACGGGGGGCCGGGCGATGAGCAGTTCTTC.

CDR3: CASSPAGRLREQFF. In DNA, the CDR3 is TGCGCCAGCAGCCCCGCCGGACGGCTTCGTGAGCAGTTCTTC. This sequence joins TRBV4-1 and TRBJ2-1; D gene uncertain. Trimming took 4 bases from V and 9 from J, leaving 16 bases between them. Germline CDR1 reads MGHRA; CDR2 reads YSYEKL. The CDR3 is 14 residues long.

This sequence joins TRBV24-1 and TRBJ2-1, with 7 bases identical to TRBD2. The CDR3 consists of 17 residues. V was pared by 5 bases and J by 6 bases, with 15 bases of the junction left unmatched. From germline, CDR1 is KGHDR and CDR2 SFDVKD. The CDR3 sequence is CATSVLPGERDSNEQFF. The CDR3 DNA reads TGTGCCACCAGTGTCCTCCCCGGGGAGCGGGACTCCAATGAGCAGTTCTTC.

This clonotype was seen more than once but under ten times. The chain employs TRBV20-1 and TRBJ2-1; the match to TRBD1 covers 9 bases. The CDR3 spans 16 residues. Per the germline V gene, CDR1 is DFQATT and CDR2 is SNEGSKA (reference sequence). J was trimmed by 1 base and V by 7 bases; bases with no gene match: 11. The chain's CDR3 is CSGSQTGTGSYNEQFF. DNA of the CDR3: TGCAGTGGTAGTCAAACCGGGACAGGGTCCTACAATGAGCAGTTCTTC.

This clonotype showed up just a few times. The chain links TRBV7-9 to TRBJ2-7; the D is unclear. Trimming cost V 4 bases and J 0 bases, with 16 bases left between them. CDR1 is SEHNR and CDR2 is FQNEAQ in the germline V gene (reference sequence). This CDR3 region has 16 residues. The CDR3 DNA reads TGTGCCAGCAGCTCCCCCCGGACGGCGAGCTCCTACGAGCAGTACTTC. Residues: CASSSPRTASSYEQYF. The full variable domain, in which reference TRBV7-9 and TRBJ2-7 provide the parts outside the CDR3, is DTGVSQNPRHKITKRGQNVTFRCDPISEHNRLYWYRQTLGQGPEFLTYFQNEAQLEKSRLLSDRFSAERPKGSFSTLEIQRTEQGDSAMYLCASSSPRTASSYEQYFGPGTRLTVT.

The V call is TRBV5-1, the J call TRBJ1-1, with 8 bases identical to TRBD1. Germline-derived CDR1 and CDR2 are SGHRS and YFSETQ. CDR3 length: 15 residues. The V and J ends lost 2 bases and 4 bases, in that order; junction bases with no gene match: 7. The CDR3 spells CASSLGQGDGTEAFF. The CDR3 region has the DNA TGCGCCAGCAGCTTAGGACAGGGCGACGGCACTGAAGCTTTCTTT.

The V gene is TRBV11-2, the J gene TRBJ2-2; 7 bases line up with TRBD1. This CDR3 has 15 amino acids. The V segment lost 5 bases and the J segment 5 bases; nucleotides outside the gene matches: 8. Germline V gene sequence: CDR1 SGHAT, CDR2 FQNNGV. The CDR3 DNA reads as TGTGCCAGCAGCCGGGGAAGGGGGCTGACCGGGGAGCTGTTTTTT. It translates to CASSRGRGLTGELFF. The full variable domain, completed using reference TRBV11-2 and TRBJ2-2, is EAGVAQSPRYKIIEKRQSVAFWCNPISGHATLYWYQQILGQGPKLLIQFQNNGVVDDSQLPKDRFSAERLKGVDSTLKIQPAKLEDSAVYLCASSRGRGLTGELFFGEGSRLTVL.

This clonotype was observed a handful of times. This rearrangement joins TRBV19 to TRBJ2-1; perhaps TRBD1 as D (7 bases). Germline V CDR1 and CDR2: LNHDA, SQIVND (reference sequence). V dropped 5 bases and J dropped 4 bases, with 15 bases sitting between them. The CDR3 is 15 residues long. CDR3 protein: CASSVRAGGYNEQFF. CDR3 in DNA: TGTGCCAGTAGTGTCCGGGCAGGGGGGTACAATGAGCAGTTCTTC.

This rearrangement joins TRBV7-8 to TRBJ2-1; D may be TRBD1 (6 bases). Trimming removed 1 base at V and 9 bases at J, with 13 bases between. The V gene's germline CDR1 is SGHVS and CDR2 FQNEAQ. There are 14 residues in the CDR3. The CDR3, as DNA: TGTGCCAGCAGCTTAGTCCCAGGGGATGTTGAGCAGTTCTTC. It is translated as CASSLVPGDVEQFF.

The chain couples TRBV19 to TRBJ1-1; tentative D call: TRBD1 (5 bases). This CDR3 comprises 13 residues. Trimming left V 7 bases short and J 11 bases short, with 20 bases between. Germline V gene sequence: CDR1 LNHDA, CDR2 SQIVND (reference sequence). CDR3 nucleotide sequence: TGTGCCAGTACCCCCGGCCCGGGGACTGGGGCTTTCTTT. Protein: CASTPGPGTGAFF.

V is TRBV27 and J is TRBJ1-5; D is unresolved. Germline V gene data show CDR1 as MNHEY and CDR2 as SMNVEV (reference sequence). Trimming left V 5 bases short and J 2 bases short, with 10 bases between. CDR3 length: 14 amino acids. The DNA of the CDR3 is TGTGCCAGCAGTACCCTTAAGGGCAATCAGCCCCAGCATTTT. Translating gives CASSTLKGNQPQHF.

This clonotype was observed at least ten times. The CDR3 DNA reads as TGTGCCAGCAGCTTAGTACGGAGCTCCTACAATGAGCAGTTCTTC. Protein sequence: CASSLVRSSYNEQFF. The chain has TRBV7-3 and TRBJ2-1; the D is unclear. The length of the CDR3 is 15 residues. Trimming cost V 2 bases and J 0 bases, with 8 bases left between them. CDR1 and CDR2 (germline): SGHTA, FQGTGA.

This clonotype showed up just a few times. The genes are TRBV6-5 and TRBJ1-1; tentatively, D is TRBD1 (5 bases). Germline V gene lookup returns CDR1 MNHEY and CDR2 SVGAGI. The CDR3 has 15 residues. Trimming took off 7 bases at V and 2 bases at J, with 17 bases between the two ends. CDR3 amino acids: CASTGQDYGNTEAFF. In DNA form, the CDR3 reads TGTGCCAGCACCGGACAAGACTACGGAAACACTGAAGCTTTCTTT.

This clonotype showed up just a few times. J is TRBJ1-6 and V is TRBV14; a weak D match, TRBD1 (5 bases). This CDR3 has 14 amino acids. V lost 3 bases, J lost 9 bases, and 12 bases lay in between. CDR1 is SGHDN, CDR2 FVKESK, per germline. This chain's CDR3 is CASSHPGVGSPLHF. The CDR3 DNA is TGTGCCAGCAGCCATCCGGGGGTCGGTTCACCCCTCCACTTT.

The V gene is TRBV10-3, the J gene TRBJ1-5; D gene unclear. V dropped 3 bases and J dropped 0 bases, with 3 bases sitting between them. The CDR3 spans 13 residues. Germline lookup yields CDR1 ENHRY and CDR2 SYGVKD. CDR3 sequence reads: CAISDHSNQPQHF. DNA of the CDR3: TGTGCCATCAGTGATCATAGCAATCAGCCCCAGCATTTT.

V is TRBV7-9 and J is TRBJ2-1; unclear D gene. This CDR3 is built from 12 residues. The germline CDR1 and CDR2 sequences are SEHNR and FQNEAQ (reference sequence). V lost 4 bases, J lost 10 bases, and 11 bases lay in between. The CDR3: CASSSSNSEQFF. The CDR3, as DNA: TGTGCCAGCAGCTCCTCAAACTCGGAGCAGTTCTTC.

This clonotype appeared a few times. This chain joins TRBV7-6 and TRBJ1-1; no clear D gene. The CDR3 is made up of 13 amino acids. Germline lookup yields CDR1 SGHVS and CDR2 FNYEAQ. The V end was cut by 5 bases, the J end by 11 bases, with 18 bases between. The CDR3 is CASSPREGQKAFF. DNA for the CDR3: TGTGCCAGCAGCCCCCGAGAGGGTCAGAAGGCTTTCTTT.